The 32 T cell receptor beta chains given below trace back to one sample, sequenced in a study of T cells in Graves' hyperthyroidism and ophthalmopathy. TCR beta CDR3 region amplification was performed from RNA transcripts. The HTBI primer set was used in a first-round RT-PCR of the TCR CDR3. Each CDR3 protein is one row after TCRdb ran MiXCR on the multiplex PCR reads. The sample lists 550,000 to 800,000 distinct CDR3 sequences, over 15% occurring once. Sequencing was performed on blood. Every receptor here comes from a man younger than 35 with Graves' hyperthyroidism.

Details on this clonotype: A much larger clone differs from this one at a single base, so this may be a read error. The rearrangement uses TRBV6-2 or TRBV6-3 and TRBJ2-1; 10 positions match TRBD1. The V gene's germline CDR1 is MNHEY and CDR2 SVGEGT. The CDR3 loop spans 15 amino acids. Unmatched junction bases numbered 9, after V lost 6 bases and J lost 7 bases. The CDR3, as DNA: TGTGCCAGCAGCTGCGGGACAGGGGCGAGAAATGAGCAGTTCTTC. Its protein product is CASSCGTGARNEQFF.

This clonotype appeared many times. The chain is built from TRBV28 and TRBJ2-2; D is uncertain. V was clipped by 6 bases and J by 0 bases, with 8 bases between them. This CDR3 region has 14 residues. The V gene's germline CDR1 is MDHEN and CDR2 SYDVKM. CDR3 region: CASSQRANTGELFF. CDR3 nucleotide sequence: TGTGCCAGCAGCCAACGAGCGAACACCGGGGAGCTGTTTTTT. Variable domain in full (rest from reference TRBV28 and TRBJ2-2): DVKVTQSSRYLVKRTGEKVFLECVQDMDHENMFWYRQDPGLGLRLIYFSYDVKMKEKGDIPEGYSVSREKKERFSLILESASTNQTSMYLCASSQRANTGELFFGEGSRLTVL.

Many counts were recorded for this clonotype. The J gene is TRBJ2-5, the V gene TRBV6-1; unclear D gene. The CDR3 is 13 amino acids. The V end lost 4 bases, the J end lost 5 bases, and 11 bases lay between the germline ends. Germline CDR1 and CDR2: MNHNS and SASEGT. CDR3 DNA: TGTGCCAGCAGTGGTAACCTAGGGGAGACCCAGTACTTC. This gives the protein CASSGNLGETQYF.

In its sample, this clonotype was seen many times. CDR3 amino acids: CASSVGGGANTEAFF. The CDR3 DNA follows: TGTGCCAGCAGCGTAGGCGGGGGGGCGAACACTGAAGCTTTCTTT. The chain couples TRBV9 to TRBJ1-1, with a possible D match to TRBD1 (6 bases). Germline loops: CDR1 SGDLS, CDR2 YYNGEE. Between the trimmed V and J ends, which lost 0 bases and 1 base, there was a span of 10 bases. The CDR3 is 15 residues long.

This clonotype has a count of ten or more. The chain uses TRBV4-1 and TRBJ2-7; 12 nucleotides match TRBD2. The CDR3 is 18 residues long. Trimming took 4 bases from V and 0 from J; bases not matched to a gene: 10. CDR1 is MGHRA and CDR2 is YSYEKL in the germline V gene. For the CDR3, the DNA is TGCGCCAGCAGCCCCGGGGGACTAGCGGGTGTGAGCTCCTACGAGCAGTACTTC. Its protein product is CASSPGGLAGVSSYEQYF.

V usage is TRBV7-9 and J usage is TRBJ2-7; D gene ambiguous. The CDR3 sequence is 13 residues long. V was shortened by 5 bases and J by 5 bases, with 13 bases between the two germline ends. Germline lookup yields CDR1 SEHNR and CDR2 FQNEAQ (reference sequence). In DNA, the CDR3 is TGTGCCAGCAGCCCCCCTAACGCCAACGAGCAGTACTTC. Protein: CASSPPNANEQYF.

The sample holds many counts of this clonotype. A junction boundary mismatches the germline segment, possibly from a read error. CDR3 DNA sequence: TGCGCCAGCAGTTTACAACTAGCGGGAACGGAGACCCAGTACTTC. Its protein is CASSLQLAGTETQYF. The gene calls are TRBV28 and TRBJ2-5, with 10 bases that match TRBD2. This CDR3 comprises 15 residues. Germline lookup yields CDR1 MDHEN and CDR2 SYDVKM.

The chain employs TRBV12-3 or TRBV12-4 and TRBJ2-7; 7 bases line up with TRBD1. This CDR3 spans 18 amino acids. The J segment lost 2 bases and the V segment lost 5 bases, leaving 18 bases of the junction unmatched. CDR3 nucleotides: TGTGCCAGCAGTAAAGAATCCCTTCGGACAGGCGGTCCCTACGAGCAGTACTTC. Translating it yields CASSKESLRTGGPYEQYF.

This clonotype was counted at least ten times. V usage is TRBV13 and J usage is TRBJ2-7, with D perhaps matching TRBD2 (5 bases). The CDR3 length is 14 residues. V dropped 5 bases and J dropped 3 bases, with 14 bases sitting between them. Germline V gene lookup returns CDR1 PRHDT and CDR2 FYEKMQ (reference sequence). The CDR3 loop reads CASSPREAGYEQYF. The CDR3 DNA reads as TGTGCCAGCAGCCCCCGCGAGGCGGGCTACGAGCAGTACTTC.

With respect to this clonotype: Because the CDR3's place on the DNA is in doubt, the DNA is left out and the CDR3 is given as listed by TCRdb. This chain links TRBV6-1 with TRBJ2-7; whether TRBD1, the table's D call, matches the DNA was not checked. CDR1 is MNHNS and CDR2 is SASEGT in the germline V gene. The CDR3 extends over 13 residues, inclusive of both ends. CDR3 protein: CASILAGGGEQYF.

This clonotype was seen a few times. The CDR3 sequence: CASSPGSLYEQYF. CDR3 nucleotides: TGTGCCAGCTCACCAGGATCCTTATACGAGCAGTACTTC. This chain connects TRBV18 to TRBJ2-7, with unresolved D. Trimming took off 2 bases at V and 4 bases at J, with 9 bases between the two ends. Germline assignment: CDR1 KGHSH and CDR2 LQKENI. The CDR3 has 13 amino acids.

This clonotype was seen repeatedly, ten times or more. The chain combines TRBV6-1 with TRBJ1-2, with D perhaps TRBD1 (5 bases). CDR1 and CDR2 from the germline V gene are MNHNS and SASEGT. CDR3 size: 12 residues. Between the trimmed V and J ends, which lost 7 bases and 7 bases, there was a span of 13 bases. In DNA form, the CDR3 reads TGTGCCAGCACCGACAGATATGGTGGCTACACCTTC. Protein product: CASTDRYGGYTF.

This clonotype was recorded at least ten times. Here the CDR3 reads CASSQPPGAHTDTQYF. The CDR3 DNA reads TGTGCCAGCAGCCAGCCGCCAGGGGCACACACAGATACGCAGTATTTT. The rearrangement joins TRBV11-2 to TRBJ2-3; D is possibly TRBD1 (6 bases). Germline CDR1 SGHAT, CDR2 FQNNGV. The CDR3 is 16 residues long. Trimming shortened V by 5 bases and J by 2 bases, and 17 bases separated the two germline ends.

V usage is TRBV30 and J usage is TRBJ2-1; unclear D gene. CDR1 is GTSNPN, CDR2 SVGIG, per germline (reference sequence). The CDR3 consists of 16 residues. Trimming cost V 0 bases and J 0 bases, with 12 bases left between them. The CDR3 sequence: CAWSVSDITSYNEQFF. CDR3 DNA sequence: TGTGCCTGGAGTGTTTCAGACATTACCTCCTACAATGAGCAGTTCTTC.

The chain combines TRBV6-4 with TRBJ1-2; a possible D gene is TRBD1 (5 bases). The V and J ends lost 0 bases and 5 bases respectively, with 16 bases between them. Germline V gene sequence: CDR1 MRHNA, CDR2 SNTAGT. The CDR3 runs 16 residues. Here the CDR3 DNA reads TGTGCCAGCAGTGACTCGATCCCCAGGGTGGGATATGGCTACACCTTC. Its protein is CASSDSIPRVGYGYTF.

This clonotype was seen more than once but under ten times. The rearrangement uses TRBV6-2 or TRBV6-3 and TRBJ2-2, with D perhaps TRBD1 (5 bases). Per germline, CDR1 MNHEY and CDR2 SVGEGT. V was shortened by 6 bases and J by 0 bases, with 14 bases between the two germline ends. The CDR3 sequence is 16 residues long. Written as DNA, the CDR3 is TGTGCCAGCAGCCGTTACAGGACATCGAACACCGGGGAGCTGTTTTTT. Protein sequence: CASSRYRTSNTGELFF.

Ten or more counts support this clonotype. For the CDR3, the DNA is TGCAGTCTTAATAGAGGGGGGACAGCCACAGATACGCAGTATTTT. It yields the protein CSLNRGGTATDTQYF. The rearrangement uses TRBV20-1 and TRBJ2-3; TRBD1 is a possible D gene (7 bases). Germline values: CDR1 DFQATT, CDR2 SNEGSKA (reference sequence). The CDR3 has 15 amino acids. V lost 8 bases to trimming and J lost 2 bases, with 20 bases between them.

In this sample, this clonotype turned up a few times. V is TRBV24-1 and J is TRBJ1-1; D unclear. Germline V CDR1 and CDR2: KGHDR, SFDVKD. Trimming cost V 6 bases and J 2 bases, with 9 bases left between them. The CDR3 runs to 13 residues. The CDR3 region has the DNA TGTGCCACCAGTCCAGGTCTTAACACTGAAGCTTTCTTT. Translated: CATSPGLNTEAFF.

In its sample, this clonotype was seen many times. The chain is built from TRBV27 and TRBJ2-7; 9 bases line up with TRBD1. The CDR3 length is 15 residues. The ends lost 6 bases at V and 4 bases at J; junction bases unmatched: 10. CDR1 is MNHEY, CDR2 SMNVEV, per germline (reference sequence). This CDR3 reads CASRKPGTGRYEQYF. The CDR3 DNA reads TGTGCCAGCAGAAAGCCCGGGACAGGGCGGTACGAGCAGTACTTC.

This clonotype was observed a few times. The CDR3 is CASSLEPRVEEQYF. In DNA, the CDR3 is TGTGCCAGCAGCTTAGAACCCCGGGTGGAAGAGCAGTACTTC. The chain combines TRBV7-2 with TRBJ2-7, with no clear D. This CDR3 spans 14 amino acids. The germline gives CDR1 SGHTA, CDR2 FQGNSA. V was shortened by 1 base and J by 7 bases, with 14 bases between the two germline ends.

V and J are TRBV20-1 and TRBJ2-3; 13 bases line up with TRBD2. CDR3 length: 17 amino acids. Germline V gene sequence: CDR1 DFQATT, CDR2 SNEGSKA (reference sequence). V gave up 6 bases and J gave up 0 bases; unmatched junction bases: 9. CDR3: CSAPRTSGRASTDTQYF. CDR3 nucleotides: TGCAGTGCACCTCGCACTAGCGGGAGGGCCAGCACAGATACGCAGTATTTT.

This clonotype was seen ten or more times. This chain uses TRBV28 with TRBJ2-2, with TRBD2 as a possible D gene (5 bases). V was cut by 7 bases and J by 0 bases, with 12 bases left in between. Germline V gives CDR1 MDHEN, CDR2 SYDVKM. The CDR3 covers 15 residues. The CDR3 protein is CASITRRANTGELFF. Written as DNA, the CDR3 is TGTGCCAGCATCACTAGGCGGGCGAACACCGGGGAGCTGTTTTTT. Complete variable domain (other parts from reference TRBV28 and TRBJ2-2): DVKVTQSSRYLVKRTGEKVFLECVQDMDHENMFWYRQDPGLGLRLIYFSYDVKMKEKGDIPEGYSVSREKKERFSLILESASTNQTSMYLCASITRRANTGELFFGEGSRLTVL.

This clonotype was recorded many times. J is TRBJ2-2 and V is TRBV24-1, with D perhaps matching TRBD2 (5 bases). This CDR3 is 14 amino acids long. Trimming shortened V by 10 bases and J by 5 bases, and 16 bases separated the two germline ends. Germline CDR1 reads KGHDR; CDR2 reads SFDVKD. CDR3 in DNA: TGTGCCACATCGGCCTGGGGAGTTACCGGGGAGCTGTTTTTT. This encodes CATSAWGVTGELFF.

The rearrangement links TRBV20-1 to TRBJ2-7; 13 bases are shared with TRBD2. V dropped 3 bases and J dropped 1; count of bases not matched to a gene: 6. Germline CDR1 DFQATT, CDR2 SNEGSKA (reference sequence). This CDR3 contains 16 residues. The DNA of the CDR3 is TGCAGTGCTAGGGGGACTAGCGGGACTCAATCCTACGAGCAGTACTTC. Its protein is CSARGTSGTQSYEQYF.

The chain joins TRBV28 to TRBJ1-2; no definite D call. Trimming pared 4 bases from V and 8 bases from J, leaving 11 bases between. This CDR3 region has 12 residues. Germline loops: CDR1 MDHEN, CDR2 SYDVKM. Here the CDR3 DNA reads TGTGCCAGCAGTTCCGCCGGCTACGGCTACACCTTC. It is translated as CASSSAGYGYTF.

This chain connects TRBV3-2 to TRBJ2-3; the table's D call of TRBD2 was not tested on the DNA. TRBV3-2 is reported as a pseudogene. The CDR3 is 17 amino acids. The CDR3 region has the DNA TGTGCCAGCACCGTTACAGGCGGGAGGGATAGCACAGATACGCAGTATTTT. This translates into CASTVTGGRDSTDTQYF.

The V gene is TRBV6-1, the J gene TRBJ2-2; no clear D gene. CDR1 and CDR2 (germline): MNHNS, SASEGT. The CDR3 is 12 amino acids. The V gene lost 5 bases and the J gene lost 7 bases, with 8 bases spanning the gap. CDR3 coding DNA: TGTGCCAGCAGTACACTCGGCGGGGAGCTGTTTTTT. This gives the protein CASSTLGGELFF.

This clonotype was detected only a few times. DNA of the CDR3: TGTGCCAGCAGTTTAATTTTTTTATTTTGGGGGGACTCGAACACCGGGGAGCTGTTTTTT. This encodes CASSLIFLFWGDSNTGELFF. The chain uses TRBV12-3 or TRBV12-4 and TRBJ2-2; D might be TRBD2 (6 bases). This CDR3 has 20 amino acids. Trimming pared 2 bases from V and 0 bases from J, leaving 22 bases between.

The chain employs TRBV6-1 and TRBJ1-4, with a possible D match to TRBD1 (6 bases). The CDR3 totals 16 residues. V dropped 6 bases and J dropped 1 base, with 15 bases sitting between them. Germline values: CDR1 MNHNS, CDR2 SASEGT. Here the CDR3 reads CASSVRIGGTNEKLFF. DNA of the CDR3: TGTGCCAGCAGCGTACGAATAGGGGGAACTAATGAAAAACTGTTTTTT.

The V and J genes are TRBV7-8 and TRBJ1-1; D gene uncertain. Trimming took off 0 bases at V and 6 bases at J, with 5 bases between the two ends. The CDR3 spans 12 residues. CDR1 and CDR2 (germline): SGHVS, FQNEAQ. In DNA, the CDR3 is TGTGCCAGCAGCTTAGCGTCCCCTGAAGCTTTCTTT. Translation: CASSLASPEAFF.

This clonotype came up many times. The rearrangement links TRBV2 to TRBJ2-5; 8 nucleotides match TRBD2. With 6 bases clipped from V and 5 bases from J, the junction kept 11 bases outside the gene matches. CDR3 size: 15 residues. Germline-derived CDR1 and CDR2 are SNHLY and FYNNEI. Written as DNA, the CDR3 is TGTGCCAGCAGCGGGACTAGACCGGGAGGGGAGACCCAGTACTTC. Translating it yields CASSGTRPGGETQYF.

There are a few counts of this clonotype. CDR3 loop: CASSPLGSDEQYF. The CDR3 bases are TGTGCCAGCAGCCCACTGGGCAGCGACGAGCAGTACTTC. This chain connects TRBV28 to TRBJ2-7, with D unresolved. V was trimmed by 6 bases and J by 5 bases, leaving 14 bases between them. This CDR3 has 13 residues. Germline CDR1 MDHEN, CDR2 SYDVKM.